This TCR beta chain was obtained from a study of naive and memory T cell subsets (dated by TCRdb to about 2017). Looking at the study overall: The figure summarizing the skin biopsy and whole blood samples listed about 10 blood donors, 7 tuberculin skin test biopsies and 3 saline control biopsies. As previously described, skin biopsies were taken from tuberculin skin test sites or from saline-injected control sites and processed for RNA extraction. Usually PCR2 was run as a SYBR Green qPCR and stopped at a set threshold, although low-input samples could use end-point PCR (about 6 cycles) instead. Study-wide findings and limitations: Details of skin biopsy collection and RNA processing were not given in the paper but were referenced to earlier studies. Both types of skin biopsy reportedly yielded TCR sequences, though far more TCRs came from tuberculin skin test sites. Higher TCR numbers at tuberculin skin test sites were interpreted as T cell infiltration of a delayed type IV hypersensitivity reaction. The potential sensitivity of the RNA-based method to TCR transcript changes with T cell activation and differentiation was acknowledged.

This clonotype was observed at least ten times. Its specific antigen is unknown. There are no base qualities to consult, and no much larger clone falls within one base. Taken with the paper, the label for treatment or condition translates to: skin biopsy from PPD injection site in Mantoux-positive individual. Total RNA, without cell sorting, was DNase treated with RQ1 DNase before reverse transcription, targeting about 1 to 1,100 ng input. The study reported a robust and sensitive protocol to amplify, sequence and analyze TCRs, based on 3' ligation of a UMI-containing oligonucleotide to TCR cDNA. Tuberculin skin test biopsies came from sites injected with PPD in individuals with a positive Mantoux test. Libraries were prepared from skin biopsies and whole blood to test how robust the pipeline was in samples where T cells are a minority population. Libraries were made using UMI-ligation and nested PCR. TCR RNA was reverse transcribed with SuperScript IV using alpha and beta constant region primers for the blood and skin samples. The ligated cDNA was amplified in four rounds of PCR with nested alpha and beta constant region primers together with the SP2 primer. T4 RNA ligase 1 was used to ligate an oligonucleotide containing the Illumina SP2 primer and a UMI to the 3' end of the cDNA. To prevent hairpin formation, the 12-nucleotide UMI was made up of two random hexamers with an eight-base spacer between them. From the second PCR onward, the TCR alpha and beta chain libraries were handled separately, and dual indexing was used for multiplexing. After pooling, the indexed libraries were analyzed by capillary electrophoresis and sequenced on either an Illumina MiSeq or NextSeq. To boost base diversity and improve cluster recognition, PhiX DNA at 5-7% was spiked into the libraries. Per the source publication's procedure: Demultiplexor extracted UMIs from read 2, combined them with read 1 TCR sequence, and split reads by sample indices. Decombinator identified V and J genes and V-J junctions, assigning each TCR a five-part identifier including V and J deletions. Collapsinator used UMIs to correct sequencing errors and PCR amplification heterogeneity, yielding UMI-based abundance per TCR. CDR3Translator turned identifiers into nucleotide sequence, translated the nucleotide sequence into amino acids, and pulled out CDR3 regions based on terminal motifs. After normalization to the amount of input RNA, error-corrected alpha and beta TCR counts from blood and skin were compared. TCRdb reran the public reads through fastp at Q25 and MiXCR, keeping productive beta chains. Each CDR3 protein appears once, grouped with its most common genes and DNA. TCRdb, rather than the study authors, made the V and J calls. For this sample there are about 18,000 distinct CDR3 sequences; about a tenth appear just once. Together, the top ten hold nearly 7% of the sample.

V lost 3 bases and J lost 6 bases; the stretch between them is 10 bases long. The CDR3 starts with the cysteine, ends with the phenylalanine, and has 12 residues. Left in the record is the CDR3 DNA by itself, 36 bases read in frame from the first base. CDR1 is given as SGHDT and CDR2 as YYEEEE, both from the germline V gene. Recombination joined TRBV5-6 with TRBJ2-7, with a weak D call of TRBD2 (5 bases match). The TCR originated in an adult in good health. This material consisted of skin, taken from a tuberculin skin test site. The nucleotides are TGTGCCAGCAGCTCGACTAAACGCGAGCAGTACTTC. The encoded protein is CASSSTKREQYF.